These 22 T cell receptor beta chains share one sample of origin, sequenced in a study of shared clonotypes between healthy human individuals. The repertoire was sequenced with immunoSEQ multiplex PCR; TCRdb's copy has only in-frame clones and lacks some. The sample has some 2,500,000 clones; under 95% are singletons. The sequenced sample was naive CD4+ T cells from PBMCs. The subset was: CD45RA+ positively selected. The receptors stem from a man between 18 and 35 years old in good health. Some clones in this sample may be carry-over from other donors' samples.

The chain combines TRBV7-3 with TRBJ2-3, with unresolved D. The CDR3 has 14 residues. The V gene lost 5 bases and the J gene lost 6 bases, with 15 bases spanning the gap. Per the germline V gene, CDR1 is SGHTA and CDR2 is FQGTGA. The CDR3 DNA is TGTGCCAGCAGCCCCTCTTGGGCCGCGGATACGCAGTATTTT. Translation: CASSPSWAADTQYF.

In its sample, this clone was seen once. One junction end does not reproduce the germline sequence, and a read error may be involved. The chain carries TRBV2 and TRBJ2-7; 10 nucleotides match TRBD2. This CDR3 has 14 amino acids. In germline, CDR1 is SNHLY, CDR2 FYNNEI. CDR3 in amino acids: CASSGSETSGALRF. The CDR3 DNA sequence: TGTGCCAGCAGCGGGTCGGAAACTAGCGGGGCCTTAAGGTTC.

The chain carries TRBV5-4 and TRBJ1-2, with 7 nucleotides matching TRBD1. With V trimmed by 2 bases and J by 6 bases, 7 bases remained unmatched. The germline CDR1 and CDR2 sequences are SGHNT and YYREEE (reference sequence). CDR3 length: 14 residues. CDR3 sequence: CASSFRDSADGYTF. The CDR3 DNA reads TGTGCCAGCAGCTTTCGGGACAGCGCAGATGGCTACACCTTC.

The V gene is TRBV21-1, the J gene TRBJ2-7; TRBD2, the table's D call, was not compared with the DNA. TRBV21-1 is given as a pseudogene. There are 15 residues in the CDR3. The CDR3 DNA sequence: TGTGCCAGCAGCAAAGAGCGGGAGAAGAGGTGCGAGCAGTACTTC. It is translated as CASSKEREKRCEQYF.

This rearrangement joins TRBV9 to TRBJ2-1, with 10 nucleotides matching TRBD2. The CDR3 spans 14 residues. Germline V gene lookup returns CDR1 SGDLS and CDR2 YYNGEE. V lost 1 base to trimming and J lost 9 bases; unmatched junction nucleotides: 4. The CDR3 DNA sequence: TGTGCCAGCAGCGTACGAGCGGGAGGGGCTGAGCAGTTCTTC. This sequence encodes CASSVRAGGAEQFF.

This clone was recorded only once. The chain's CDR3 is CASSLNPADGYTF. The CDR3 DNA reads as TGTGCCAGCAGCTTAAACCCCGCGGACGGCTACACCTTC. This sequence joins TRBV7-9 and TRBJ1-2; no clear D gene. CDR1 and CDR2 from the germline V gene are SEHNR and FQNEAQ (reference sequence). This CDR3 has 13 residues. V was trimmed by 2 bases and J by 8 bases, leaving 12 bases between them. Using reference TRBV7-9 and TRBJ1-2 for the parts outside the CDR3, the full variable domain is DTGVSQNPRHKITKRGQNVTFRCDPISEHNRLYWYRQTLGQGPEFLTYFQNEAQLEKSRLLSDRFSAERPKGSFSTLEIQRTEQGDSAMYLCASSLNPADGYTFGSGTRLTVV.

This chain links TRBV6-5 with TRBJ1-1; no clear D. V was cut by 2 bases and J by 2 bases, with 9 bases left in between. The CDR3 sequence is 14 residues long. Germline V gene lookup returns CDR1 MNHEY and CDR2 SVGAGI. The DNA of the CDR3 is TGTGCCAGCAGTTACCCGGGGTCCAACACTGAAGCTTTCTTT. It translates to CASSYPGSNTEAFF.

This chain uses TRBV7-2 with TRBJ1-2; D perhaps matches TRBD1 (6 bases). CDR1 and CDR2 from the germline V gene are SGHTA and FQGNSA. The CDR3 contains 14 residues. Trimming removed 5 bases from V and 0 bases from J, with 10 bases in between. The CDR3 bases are TGTGCCAGCAGCGGGGGGCGAGCTAACTATGGCTACACCTTC. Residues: CASSGGRANYGYTF.

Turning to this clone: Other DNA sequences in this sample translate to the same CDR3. The CDR3 is CAWSVRSGYNEQFF. CDR3 coding DNA: TGTGCCTGGAGTGTAAGGTCAGGCTACAATGAGCAGTTCTTC. The chain links TRBV30 to TRBJ2-1; no reliable D call. Germline V gene sequence: CDR1 GTSNPN, CDR2 SVGIG (reference sequence). The CDR3 is made up of 14 amino acids. Trimming shortened V by 0 bases and J by 3 bases, and 9 bases separated the two germline ends.

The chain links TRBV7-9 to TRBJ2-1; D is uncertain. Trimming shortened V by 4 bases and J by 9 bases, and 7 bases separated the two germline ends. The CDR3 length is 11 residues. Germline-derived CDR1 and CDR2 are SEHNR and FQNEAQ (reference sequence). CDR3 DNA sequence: TGTGCCAGCAGCTCCGCGAGTGAGCAGTTCTTC. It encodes CASSSASEQFF.

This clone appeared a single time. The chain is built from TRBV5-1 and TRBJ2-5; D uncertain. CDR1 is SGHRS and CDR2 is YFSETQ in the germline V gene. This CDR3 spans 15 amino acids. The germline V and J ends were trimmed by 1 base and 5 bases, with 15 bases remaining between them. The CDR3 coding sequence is TGCGCCAGCAGCTTGTTGCCGGGCCTAGGGGAGACCCAGTACTTC. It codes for CASSLLPGLGETQYF.

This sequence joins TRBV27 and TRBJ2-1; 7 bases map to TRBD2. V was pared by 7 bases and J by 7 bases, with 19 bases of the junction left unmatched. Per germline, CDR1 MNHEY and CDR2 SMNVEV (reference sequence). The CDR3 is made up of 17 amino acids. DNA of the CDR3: TGTGCCAGCACCATCCCGGTGGTGCGGGAGAGGAGGAATGAGCAGTTCTTC. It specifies CASTIPVVRERRNEQFF.

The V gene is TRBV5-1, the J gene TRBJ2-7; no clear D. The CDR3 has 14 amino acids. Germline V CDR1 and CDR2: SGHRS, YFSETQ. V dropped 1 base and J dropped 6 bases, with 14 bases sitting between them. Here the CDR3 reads CASSLSGISGEQYF. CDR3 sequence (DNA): TGCGCCAGCAGCTTGTCTGGCATCTCAGGCGAGCAGTACTTC.

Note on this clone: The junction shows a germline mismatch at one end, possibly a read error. CDR3 protein: CASNLNTAGQTYF. The CDR3, as DNA: TGTGCCAGCAATTTAAACACCGCGGGACAAACGTACTTC. The chain recombines TRBV28 with TRBJ2-7; D possibly matches TRBD1 or TRBD2 (6 bases each). Germline V gene sequence: CDR1 MDHEN, CDR2 SYDVKM. The CDR3 sequence is 13 residues long. Looking up the rest from reference TRBV28 and TRBJ2-7 gives the full variable domain: DVKVTQSSRYLVKRTGEKVFLECVQDMDHENMFWYRQDPGLGLRLIYFSYDVKMKEKGDIPEGYSVSREKKERFSLILESASTNQTSMYLCASNLNTAGQTYFGPGTRLTVT.

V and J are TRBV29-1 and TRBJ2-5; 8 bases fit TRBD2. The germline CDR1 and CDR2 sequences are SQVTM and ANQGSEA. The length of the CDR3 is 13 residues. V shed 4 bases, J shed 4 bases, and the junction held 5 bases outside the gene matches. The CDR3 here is CSVGLLAGETQYF. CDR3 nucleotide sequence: TGCAGCGTTGGGTTGCTAGCGGGAGAGACCCAGTACTTC.

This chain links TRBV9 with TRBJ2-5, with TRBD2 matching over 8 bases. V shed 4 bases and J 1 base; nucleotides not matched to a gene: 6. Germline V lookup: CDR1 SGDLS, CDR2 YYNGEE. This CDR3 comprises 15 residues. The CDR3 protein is CASSYVAGPQETQYF. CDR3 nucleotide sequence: TGTGCCAGCAGCTACGTAGCGGGACCCCAAGAGACCCAGTACTTC.

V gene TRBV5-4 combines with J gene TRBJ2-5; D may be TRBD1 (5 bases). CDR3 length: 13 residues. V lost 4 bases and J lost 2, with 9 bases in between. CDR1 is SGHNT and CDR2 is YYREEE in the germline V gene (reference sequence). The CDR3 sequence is CASSKDTQETQYF. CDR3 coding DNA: TGTGCCAGCAGCAAGGACACTCAAGAGACCCAGTACTTC.

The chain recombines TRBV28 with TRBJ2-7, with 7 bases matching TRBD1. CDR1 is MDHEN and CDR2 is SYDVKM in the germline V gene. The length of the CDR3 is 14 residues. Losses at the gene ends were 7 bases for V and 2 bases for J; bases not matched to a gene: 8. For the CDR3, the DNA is TGTGCCAGCATCGAGCGAACAGGGGCCTACGAGCAGTACTTC. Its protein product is CASIERTGAYEQYF. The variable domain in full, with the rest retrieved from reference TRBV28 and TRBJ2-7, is DVKVTQSSRYLVKRTGEKVFLECVQDMDHENMFWYRQDPGLGLRLIYFSYDVKMKEKGDIPEGYSVSREKKERFSLILESASTNQTSMYLCASIERTGAYEQYFGPGTRLTVT.

As DNA, the CDR3 is TGTGCCAGCAGCTTCCTAGCGGGATATGAGCAGTTCTTC. Amino acids: CASSFLAGYEQFF. The chain carries TRBV7-2 and TRBJ2-1; 9 bases fit TRBD2. The CDR3 has 13 amino acids. The junction had 2 bases not matched to a gene; V was cut back by 3 bases and J by 8 bases. Germline lookup yields CDR1 SGHTA and CDR2 FQGNSA.

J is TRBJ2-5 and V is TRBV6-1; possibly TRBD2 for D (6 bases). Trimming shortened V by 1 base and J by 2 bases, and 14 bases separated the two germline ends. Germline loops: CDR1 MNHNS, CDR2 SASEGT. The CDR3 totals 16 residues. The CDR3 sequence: CASSEVRDWGQETQYF. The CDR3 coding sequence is TGTGCCAGCAGTGAAGTACGGGACTGGGGGCAAGAGACCCAGTACTTC.

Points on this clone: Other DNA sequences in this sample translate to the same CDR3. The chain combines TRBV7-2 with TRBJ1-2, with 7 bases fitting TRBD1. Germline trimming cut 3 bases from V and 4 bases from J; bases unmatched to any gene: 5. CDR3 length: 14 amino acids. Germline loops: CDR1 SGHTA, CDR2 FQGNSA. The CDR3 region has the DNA TGTGCCAGCAGCTTCCGACAGGGCGGCTATGGCTACACCTTC. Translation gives CASSFRQGGYGYTF.

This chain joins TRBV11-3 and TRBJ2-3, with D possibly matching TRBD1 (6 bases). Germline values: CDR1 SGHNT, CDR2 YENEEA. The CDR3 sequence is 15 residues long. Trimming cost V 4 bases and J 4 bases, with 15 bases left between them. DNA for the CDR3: TGTGCCAGCAGCTCATCGGGACAAGGGGCAGATACGCAGTATTTT. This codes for CASSSSGQGADTQYF. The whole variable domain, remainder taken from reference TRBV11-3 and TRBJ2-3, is EAGVVQSPRYKIIEKKQPVAFWCNPISGHNTLYWYLQNLGQGPELLIRYENEEAVDDSQLPKDRFSAERLKGVDSTLKIQPAELGDSAVYLCASSSSGQGADTQYFGPGTRLTVL.